This T cell receptor beta chain was obtained from a study of blood T cell repertoires in COVID-19. Some clones are missing from TCRdb's copy, which holds only in-frame ones; the method was immunoSEQ multiplex PCR. The sample holds about 52,000 clones; 89% are singletons and the top ten take 4.9%. Trimming took off 6 bases at V and 8 bases at J, with 22 bases between the two ends. Germline values: CDR1 SNHLY, CDR2 FYNNEI. The CDR3 consists of 15 residues. This chain connects TRBV2 to TRBJ1-2; possibly TRBD1 for D (6 bases). The TCR comes from a man aged 60 to 75 with active COVID-19. The sample consisted of peripheral blood. CDR3 residues: CASSPRQVFVRGYTF. The CDR3 DNA sequence: TGTGCCAGCAGCCCCAGACAGGTCTTTGTCCGAGGCTACACCTTC. Supplemented by reference TRBV2 and TRBJ1-2, the full variable domain reads EPEVTQTPSHQVTQMGQEVILRCVPISNHLYFYWYRQILGQKVEFLVSFYNNEISEKSEIFDDQFSVERPDGSNFTLKIRSTKLEDSAMYFCASSPRQVFVRGYTFGSGTRLTVV.